What follows are 5 T cell receptor beta chains derived from one specimen sequenced in a study of shared clonotypes between healthy human individuals. Sequenced by immunoSEQ multiplex PCR; TCRdb stores in-frame clones only, minus some. The table includes 300,000 to 350,000 clones, 73% detected once. Sequences were obtained from memory CD4+ T cells sorted from blood. The subset: CD45RA-negative fraction. The receptor source for this set is a man younger than 40 in good health.

For this clone: This CDR3 is also generated by other DNA sequences in the sample. This chain joins TRBV5-1 and TRBJ2-7; D is ambiguous. The ends were cut back, 5 bases at V and 1 base at J, with 10 bases in the middle. The CDR3 runs to 13 residues. The germline V gene has CDR1 SGHRS and CDR2 YFSETQ. The CDR3 here is CASSLTLSYEQYF. Here the CDR3 DNA reads TGCGCCAGCAGTTTGACGTTATCCTACGAGCAGTACTTC.

This sequence joins TRBV25-1 and TRBJ2-7; D may correspond to TRBD1 or TRBD2 (5 bases each). From germline, CDR1 is MGHDK and CDR2 SYGVNS. Deletions cut 9 bases from V and 6 bases from J, with 18 bases between. CDR3 length: 13 residues. The CDR3, as DNA: TGTGCCAGTACCGGGACGGGCAGCGGCGAGCAGTACTTC. The encoded protein is CASTGTGSGEQYF.

The V and J genes are TRBV18 and TRBJ2-4; 7 bases are a match to TRBD2. The V gene's germline CDR1 is KGHSH and CDR2 LQKENI. This CDR3 is built from 16 residues. With 0 bases clipped from V and 7 bases from J, the junction kept 9 bases outside the gene matches. The CDR3 nucleotides are TGTGCCAGCTCACCACCGCCAGGAAGGGGAGGGAACATTCAGTACTTC. This translates into CASSPPPGRGGNIQYF.

The gene calls are TRBV11-2 and TRBJ2-1; D is uncertain. Germline CDR1 SGHAT, CDR2 FQNNGV. V was shortened by 5 bases and J by 5 bases, with 10 bases between the two germline ends. The CDR3 extends over 13 amino acids. CDR3 loop: CASSASLDNEQFF. In DNA, the CDR3 is TGTGCCAGCAGCGCTTCATTGGACAATGAGCAGTTCTTC.

This chain connects TRBV9 to TRBJ2-5; D is ambiguous. The ends were cut back, 0 bases at V and 6 bases at J, with 3 bases in the middle. Germline assignment: CDR1 SGDLS and CDR2 YYNGEE. There are 11 residues in the CDR3. Written as DNA, the CDR3 is TGTGCCAGCAGCGTAGACAAGACCCAGTACTTC. Translated: CASSVDKTQYF.